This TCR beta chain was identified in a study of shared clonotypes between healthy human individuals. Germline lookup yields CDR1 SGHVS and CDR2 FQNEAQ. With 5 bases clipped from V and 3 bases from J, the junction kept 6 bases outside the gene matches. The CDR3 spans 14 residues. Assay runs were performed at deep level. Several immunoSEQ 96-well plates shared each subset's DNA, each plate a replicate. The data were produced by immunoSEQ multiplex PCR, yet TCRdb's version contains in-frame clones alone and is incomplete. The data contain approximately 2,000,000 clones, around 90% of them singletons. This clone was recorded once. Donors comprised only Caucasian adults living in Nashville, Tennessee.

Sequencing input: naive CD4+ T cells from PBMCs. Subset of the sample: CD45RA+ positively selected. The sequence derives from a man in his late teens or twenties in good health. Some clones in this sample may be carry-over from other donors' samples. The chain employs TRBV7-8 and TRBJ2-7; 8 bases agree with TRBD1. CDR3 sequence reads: CASSITQGGYEQYF. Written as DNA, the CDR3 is TGTGCCAGCAGCATCACACAGGGGGGCTACGAGCAGTACTTC.